The text below deals with one T cell receptor (beta chain). Its antigen is unknown. There are no base qualities to consult, and no much larger clone falls within one base. These data come from a study of blood T cell repertoires in COVID-19 (dated by TCRdb to the early 2020s). About the study as a whole: Collaborator samples came from the United States, Italy and Spain and covered acute and convalescent phases of COVID-19. The material from the prospective study consisted of cDNA or gDNA derived from T cells, B-cell-depleted T cells, or PBMCs. The dataset comprised deeply sampled blood TCRbeta repertoires from subjects exposed to, actively infected with, or recovered from COVID-19. The repertoires were released in a freely available public database intended as a resource for research on the immune response to SARS-CoV-2. The samples were drawn from two sources: the first 160 participants of the ongoing ImmuneRACE study, and over 1,000 subjects contributed by 6 global collaborators. A de-identified subject ID, COVID-19 status, age in years and sex were almost always included in the sample metadata. Where available, HLA class I and class II types were obtained from metadata supplied by the sample provider rather than from assay-based typing.

In Seattle, one collaborating source enrolled patients while the infection was active and tracked those patients longitudinally over the course of disease. The collaborating institutions used their own protocols to collect whole blood in K2EDTA tubes. Collaborator samples were shipped for TCRbeta analysis as frozen whole blood, isolated PBMCs, or DNA extracted from either sample type. Spanning cysteine to phenylalanine, the CDR3 consists of 15 amino acids. Solely the CDR3 DNA is kept, with 45 bases framed from the first base. From a lookup of the germline V gene (reference sequence), CDR1 and CDR2 are SSHAT and FNYEAQ. Germline trimming: 5 bases from V, 4 bases from J; junction bases outside gene matches: 8. The immunoSEQ Assay, a bias-controlled multiplex PCR, was used to amplify TCRbeta CDR3 regions from genomic DNA. In the original analysis: Within the assay, amplification of reference gene primers was used to estimate how many nucleated cells each sample contained. To quantify the absolute abundance of each unique TCRbeta CDR3 rearrangement, sequence reads were collapsed and filtered. For each sample, productive Simpson clonality was calculated as the square root of Simpson's diversity index across productive rearrangements. Sourced from immuneACCESS, this table was stored by TCRdb with only in-frame sequences that have V and J called. A share of the clones is absent; for the studies checked, an unresolved V gene accounts for under half, and the remainder has no known explanation. V, J and clone size reflect that table, while D and trimming were determined from the DNA. The sample records some 520,000 clones, approximately 92% of which are singletons. Jointly, the top ten make up roughly 0.84% of the sample.

Overall study results and their limits: The amount of clinical and demographic metadata varied by source and participant and was provided uncurated.

This clonotype originated in a man aged 18 to 29 with COVID-19, enrolled during active disease. Recombination connected TRBV7-7 to TRBJ2-1; TRBD1 fits 7 bases in the junction. Sequencing used peripheral blood. The nucleotides are TGTGCCAGCAGCCCTAGACAGGGACCTTACAATGAGCAGTTCTTC. This is translated as CASSPRQGPYNEQFF. Beyond the CDR3, the reference TRBV7-7 and TRBJ2-1 genes provide the residues; the full variable domain reads: GAGVSQSPRYKVTKRGQDVTLRCDPISSHATLYWYQQALGQGPEFLTYFNYEAQPDKSGLPSDRFSAERPEGSISTLTIQRTEQRDSAMYRCASSPRQGPYNEQFFGPGTRLTVL.